This T cell receptor (beta chain) was identified during a study of blood T cell repertoires in COVID-19. Using immunoSEQ multiplex PCR, the repertoire was profiled, and TCRdb retains in-frame clones only, with some absent. In the table there are approximately 90,000 clones, about 89% of which are singletons. The CDR3 runs 16 residues. Germline lookup yields CDR1 SGHAT and CDR2 FQNNGV. This clone occurred a few times. Germline is not matched at one junction end, which may reflect a read error. Sequencing input: peripheral blood. The sequence was collected from a man aged 45-60 years with acute or convalescent COVID-19. V usage is TRBV11-2 and J usage is TRBJ1-6, with 7 bases fitting TRBD1. The CDR3 DNA is TGTGCCAGCAGACGCATACAGGGGAGATACAATTCTCCCCTCCACTTT. It translates to CASRRIQGRYNSPLHF.